A single sample gave rise to the 10 T cell receptor beta chains below, sequenced in a study of cytomegalovirus exposure and HLA in healthy donors. The PCR contained 60 Vbeta and 13 Jbeta primers. Profiling relied on immunoSEQ multiplex PCR, and the TCRdb table lists in-frame clones only, not all of them. The table shows about 93,000 clones, with about four fifths occurring only once. Sequencing used PBMCs. The receptors derive from a young man in good health and CMV-seronegative.

The chain couples TRBV7-9 to TRBJ1-1; D is perhaps TRBD1 (6 bases). Trimming took off 5 bases at V and 6 bases at J, with 22 bases between the two ends. Germline lookup yields CDR1 SEHNR and CDR2 FQNEAQ (reference sequence). The CDR3 contains 16 residues. CDR3 sequence: CASSQENRVRDPEAFF. CDR3 bases: TGTGCCAGCAGCCAAGAAAACAGGGTCAGGGATCCTGAAGCTTTCTTT.

This clone was detected once. V is TRBV30 and J is TRBJ1-1; no clear D. The CDR3 covers 11 residues. V shed 4 bases and J shed 9 bases, with 12 bases lying between them. Germline lookup yields CDR1 GTSNPN and CDR2 SVGIG (reference sequence). The DNA for the CDR3 is TGTGCCTGGACTCGAGACAACAAAGCTTTCTTT. Translation: CAWTRDNKAFF.

J is TRBJ1-2 and V is TRBV30; the match to TRBD1 covers 7 bases. After removal of 0 bases from V and 2 bases from J, the junction contained 9 bases not matched to a gene. The germline CDR1 and CDR2 sequences are GTSNPN and SVGIG (reference sequence). The CDR3 consists of 16 residues. The CDR3 region is CAWSVLKGAGNYGYTF. For the CDR3, the DNA is TGTGCCTGGAGTGTTTTGAAGGGGGCAGGCAACTATGGCTACACCTTC.

This chain joins TRBV10-3 and TRBJ1-4; D call uncertain. Between the trimmed V and J ends, which lost 2 bases and 1 base, there was a span of 5 bases. CDR1 is ENHRY and CDR2 is SYGVKD in the germline V gene. The CDR3 contains 14 residues. The CDR3 sequence: CAISEGGTNEKLFF. CDR3 sequence (DNA): TGTGCCATCAGTGAGGGAGGAACTAATGAAAAACTGTTTTTT.

Remarks on this clone: The identical CDR3 is also encoded by other nucleotide sequences in the sample. V and J are TRBV28 and TRBJ1-2; tentative D call: TRBD1 (5 bases). The CDR3 contains 12 residues. Per germline, CDR1 MDHEN and CDR2 SYDVKM. The ends were cut back, 3 bases at V and 5 bases at J, with 7 bases in the middle. CDR3 loop: CASSFDSYGYTF. For the CDR3, the DNA is TGTGCCAGCAGTTTTGACAGTTATGGCTACACCTTC.

The rearrangement uses TRBV29-1 and TRBJ2-3; a weak D match, TRBD2 (6 bases). The CDR3 loop spans 14 amino acids. The germline CDR1 and CDR2 sequences are SQVTM and ANQGSEA. V lost 1 base and J 2 bases, leaving 10 bases between the germline ends. The CDR3 DNA is TGCAGCGTTGAAGGGGCGGGATACACAGATACGCAGTATTTT. This gives the protein CSVEGAGYTDTQYF.

The V call is TRBV27, the J call TRBJ2-7, with a weak D call TRBD2 (7 bases). The CDR3 spans 13 residues. Trimming left V 4 bases short and J 6 bases short, with 13 bases between. Germline V gene lookup returns CDR1 MNHEY and CDR2 SMNVEV (reference sequence). The CDR3 coding sequence is TGTGCCAGCAGTTCGGGGGGCTGGGGCGAGCAGTACTTC. Translation: CASSSGGWGEQYF.

The sample holds a few counts of this clone. The rearrangement joins TRBV30 to TRBJ2-1, with 10 bases lining up with TRBD2. The CDR3 has 15 amino acids. Germline assignment: CDR1 GTSNPN and CDR2 SVGIG (reference sequence). V lost 0 bases to trimming and J lost 12 bases; unmatched junction nucleotides: 11. In DNA form, the CDR3 reads TGTGCCTGGAGTGTTTTTGGAGCGGGGGGGGTGGCGCAGTTCTTC. As protein: CAWSVFGAGGVAQFF.

The chain is built from TRBV30 and TRBJ2-3, with 15 bases matching TRBD2. The CDR3 covers 18 residues. Germline V gene sequence: CDR1 GTSNPN, CDR2 SVGIG (reference sequence). The junction had 8 bases not matched to a gene; V was cut back by 0 bases and J by 4 bases. DNA for the CDR3: TGTGCCTGGAGTGTGTCCGGACTAGCGGGGGGGCCATCAGATACGCAGTATTTT. Its protein is CAWSVSGLAGGPSDTQYF.

V gene TRBV7-2 combines with J gene TRBJ1-1, with 8 bases lining up with TRBD1. Germline values: CDR1 SGHTA, CDR2 FQGNSA. The CDR3 loop spans 15 amino acids. After removal of 5 bases from V and 2 bases from J, the junction contained 7 bases not matched to a gene. The chain's CDR3 is CASSPRTGYNTEAFF. CDR3 DNA sequence: TGTGCCAGCAGCCCCAGGACAGGGTATAACACTGAAGCTTTCTTT.